This T cell receptor beta chain came from a study of blood T cell repertoires in COVID-19. This clone turned up a few times. In the original analysis: By means of reference gene primer amplification, nucleated cell counts were estimated. Profiling relied on immunoSEQ multiplex PCR, and the TCRdb table lists in-frame clones only, not all of them. D and trimming come from the DNA, and the V and J calls and clone size come from that table. Here the sample spans some 62,000 clones, around 73% being singletons. The receptor was derived from a man aged 60 to 69 with COVID-19, enrolled during active disease. Input material: peripheral blood.

The CDR3 reads CASSFGGQGGTYEQYF. CDR3 DNA: TGCGCCAGCAGTTTTGGCGGACAGGGGGGGACCTACGAGCAGTACTTC. The chain carries TRBV5-1 and TRBJ2-7; TRBD1 aligns across 10 bases. Germline V CDR1 and CDR2: SGHRS, YFSETQ. This CDR3 has 16 residues. J gave up 2 bases and V 5 bases, and 10 bases lay outside the gene matches.